Below, 19 T cell receptor beta chains from the same sample are listed, as sequenced in a study of response to subunit inactivated influenza vaccine. TCRdb processed the RT-PCR reads anew with MiXCR; each CDR3 protein has one entry. In the table there are about 500,000 distinct CDR3 sequences, about 15% of which are singletons. The sample here was CD4+ T cells sorted from PBMCs, taken around 25 months after vaccination. The receptors come from a man aged 45 to 70 who received an inactivated influenza vaccine.

This clonotype was found many times. The rearrangement uses TRBV12-3 or TRBV12-4 and TRBJ2-7; TRBD1 is a possible D gene (5 bases). The CDR3 extends over 14 amino acids. With 3 bases removed from V and 3 bases from J, the gap between germline ends came to 12 bases. Here the CDR3 DNA reads TGTGCCAGCAGTTTTCAGGGAAGGGACTACGAGCAGTACTTC. Protein: CASSFQGRDYEQYF.

DNA of the CDR3: TGTGCCAGCAGGAGACTAGCGGGAGCTCCCTACAATGAGCAGTTCTTC. Amino acids: CASRRLAGAPYNEQFF. The chain couples TRBV6-1 to TRBJ2-1; TRBD2 aligns across 12 bases. CDR1 and CDR2 from the germline V gene are MNHNS and SASEGT. J was trimmed by 2 bases and V by 6 bases; bases with no gene match: 5. This CDR3 contains 16 residues.

In its sample, this clonotype was seen a few times. This chain connects TRBV10-3 to TRBJ2-1, with TRBD2 identical over 10 bases. CDR1 is ENHRY, CDR2 SYGVKD, per germline. The CDR3 sequence is 15 residues long. The V and J ends lost 8 bases and 0 bases, in that order; junction bases with no gene match: 4. The CDR3 region is CAIESSGSSYNEQFF. The CDR3 DNA reads TGTGCCATCGAATCTAGCGGGAGCTCCTACAATGAGCAGTTCTTC.

At least ten counts were recorded for this clonotype. The rearrangement uses TRBV25-1 and TRBJ2-7; 7 nucleotides match TRBD1. V was clipped by 6 bases and J by 3 bases; unmatched bases: 5. This CDR3 is 13 amino acids long. Germline CDR1 MGHDK, CDR2 SYGVNS. This chain's CDR3 is CASSKQGSYEQYF. In DNA form, the CDR3 reads TGTGCCAGCAGCAAACAGGGGAGCTACGAGCAGTACTTC.

There are many counts of this clonotype. The V gene is TRBV12-3 or TRBV12-4, the J gene TRBJ2-2; D not certain. V was trimmed by 3 bases and J by 3 bases, leaving 5 bases between them. This CDR3 comprises 13 residues. The chain's CDR3 is CASSLWDTGELFF. The DNA for the CDR3 is TGTGCCAGCAGTTTGTGGGACACCGGGGAGCTGTTTTTT.

This clonotype was seen repeatedly, ten times or more. This chain connects TRBV6-5 to TRBJ2-3, with TRBD1 matching over 9 bases. Trimming removed 2 bases from V and 2 bases from J; junction bases left unmatched: 5. Per germline, CDR1 MNHEY and CDR2 SVGAGI. The CDR3 loop spans 16 amino acids. DNA of the CDR3: TGTGCCAGCAGTTACCTGTGGACAGGGGACACAGATACGCAGTATTTT. It codes for CASSYLWTGDTDTQYF.

This clonotype has a count of ten or more. The chain uses TRBV20-1 and TRBJ1-5; D perhaps matches TRBD1 (5 bases). V was pared by 5 bases and J by 4 bases, with 9 bases between. The CDR3 contains 12 residues. Germline values: CDR1 DFQATT, CDR2 SNEGSKA (reference sequence). Here the CDR3 reads CSALGTNQPQHF. The CDR3 DNA reads TGCAGTGCTTTGGGGACGAATCAGCCCCAGCATTTT.

At least ten counts were recorded for this clonotype. CDR3 residues: CASSFGALYNEQFF. The DNA of the CDR3 is TGTGCCAGCAGCTTCGGGGCCCTATACAATGAGCAGTTCTTC. The chain uses TRBV7-2 and TRBJ2-1; the D gene could be TRBD1 or TRBD2 (5 bases each). The germline CDR1 and CDR2 sequences are SGHTA and FQGNSA. Trimming removed 3 bases from V and 4 bases from J, with 10 bases in between. This CDR3 is built from 14 residues.

This clonotype turned up a few times. The chain joins TRBV7-2 to TRBJ2-7, with 7 bases identical to TRBD2. Germline loops: CDR1 SGHTA, CDR2 FQGNSA. CDR3 size: 12 residues. With 4 bases clipped from V and 7 bases from J, the junction kept 4 bases outside the gene matches. DNA of the CDR3: TGTGCCAGCAGCTCCGGGGGGTTTGAGCAGTACTTC. Amino acids: CASSSGGFEQYF.

CDR3 loop: CSARPGTLNTGELFF. For the CDR3, the DNA is TGCAGTGCTAGGCCCGGGACCCTGAACACCGGGGAGCTGTTTTTT. The chain recombines TRBV20-1 with TRBJ2-2, with D possibly being TRBD1 or TRBD2 (5 bases each). The ends were cut back, 3 bases at V and 1 base at J, with 12 bases in the middle. CDR3 size: 15 residues. CDR1 and CDR2 (germline): DFQATT, SNEGSKA (reference sequence).

Only a few counts were recorded for this clonotype. This chain connects TRBV5-1 to TRBJ2-3, with D uncertain. Germline V lookup: CDR1 SGHRS, CDR2 YFSETQ. V was trimmed by 5 bases and J by 0 bases, leaving 13 bases between them. The CDR3 runs 15 residues. The CDR3 sequence is CASSFEYSSTDTQYF. The CDR3, as DNA: TGCGCCAGCAGTTTCGAATACTCTAGCACAGATACGCAGTATTTT.

This clonotype was seen ten or more times. This chain links TRBV5-1 with TRBJ2-3; TRBD1 matches 11 bases. The J segment lost 5 bases and the V segment lost 3 bases, leaving 5 bases of the junction unmatched. This CDR3 spans 15 amino acids. CDR1 is SGHRS and CDR2 is YFSETQ in the germline V gene. CDR3 sequence: CASSSGQGARDTQYF. CDR3 DNA sequence: TGCGCCAGCAGCTCCGGACAGGGGGCAAGAGATACGCAGTATTTT. The entire variable domain, with the rest obtained from reference TRBV5-1 and TRBJ2-3, is as follows: KAGVTQTPRYLIKTRGQQVTLSCSPISGHRSVSWYQQTPGQGLQFLFEYFSETQRNKGNFPGRFSGRQFSNSRSEMNVSTLELGDSALYLCASSSGQGARDTQYFGPGTRLTVL.

The sample holds many counts of this clonotype. The chain joins TRBV2 to TRBJ2-2; D tentatively fits TRBD1 or TRBD2 (6 bases each). The V end lost 2 bases, the J end lost 3 bases, and 13 bases lay between the germline ends. The germline V gene has CDR1 SNHLY and CDR2 FYNNEI. The CDR3 covers 16 residues. Here the CDR3 DNA reads TGTGCCAGCAGTGAATTCTCAGGGGAGGACACCGGGGAGCTGTTTTTT. It encodes CASSEFSGEDTGELFF.

The chain couples TRBV6-2 or TRBV6-3 to TRBJ2-7; 7 bases map to TRBD1. Trimming took 6 bases from V and 3 from J; bases not matched to a gene: 11. The CDR3 spans 15 residues. The germline V gene encodes CDR1 MNHEY and CDR2 SVGEGT. The CDR3: CASSRGQLGYYEQYF. In DNA form, the CDR3 reads TGTGCCAGCAGCCGGGGACAGCTTGGATACTACGAGCAGTACTTC.

V gene TRBV4-3 combines with J gene TRBJ2-1, with 13 bases aligning to TRBD2. The V gene end was trimmed by 5 bases and the J gene end by 4 bases; junction bases not matched to a gene: 5. This CDR3 comprises 16 residues. The V gene's germline CDR1 is LGHNA and CDR2 YSLEER. The CDR3 spells CASSRTSGGHYNEQFF. CDR3 DNA sequence: TGCGCCAGCAGCAGGACTAGCGGGGGACATTACAATGAGCAGTTCTTC.

The gene calls are TRBV27 and TRBJ2-2; 9 bases align to TRBD2. CDR1 is MNHEY and CDR2 is SMNVEV in the germline V gene (reference sequence). V shed 8 bases, J shed 2 bases, and the junction held 9 bases outside the gene matches. The CDR3 runs 16 residues. The CDR3 nucleotides are TGTGCCAGCCGAGTACTAGCGGGTATTAACACCGGGGAGCTGTTTTTT. Its translation: CASRVLAGINTGELFF.

The rearrangement joins TRBV20-1 to TRBJ2-2; D not resolved. V was pared by 3 bases and J by 6 bases, with 8 bases between. The CDR3 length is 12 residues. The germline CDR1 and CDR2 sequences are DFQATT and SNEGSKA (reference sequence). CDR3: CSASGNPGELFF. In DNA form, the CDR3 reads TGCAGTGCTAGTGGGAATCCCGGGGAGCTGTTTTTT.

The sample holds a few counts of this clonotype. The rearrangement joins TRBV4-2 to TRBJ2-6, with a tentative D call TRBD2 (5 bases). This CDR3 is built from 16 residues. CDR1 LGHNA and CDR2 YNFKEQ come from the germline V gene. The ends were cut back, 5 bases at V and 2 bases at J, with 13 bases in the middle. CDR3 region: CASSLTAGPGANVLTF. CDR3 coding DNA: TGTGCCAGCAGCTTGACGGCGGGTCCTGGGGCCAACGTCCTGACTTTC.

Only a few counts were recorded for this clonotype. The rearrangement joins TRBV5-1 to TRBJ2-7, with D perhaps TRBD1 (6 bases). The CDR3 consists of 13 residues. The V end was cut by 2 bases, the J end by 5 bases, with 11 bases between. The V gene's germline CDR1 is SGHRS and CDR2 YFSETQ. Written as DNA, the CDR3 is TGCGCCAGCAGCTTAGCAGGGGAGAACGAGCAGTACTTC. Translation: CASSLAGENEQYF.